A few counts support the clone carrying this TCR beta chain. Its antigen is as yet unknown. The PCR used 60 Vbeta and 13 Jbeta primers. The method was immunoSEQ multiplex PCR; TCRdb's version includes in-frame clones alone and lacks a portion of them. The profile shows 250,000 to 350,000 clones, under 80% of them singletons. The source of the sample is a study of cytomegalovirus exposure and HLA in healthy donors. With 4 bases removed from V and 5 bases from J, the gap between germline ends came to 15 bases. CDR3 length equals 14 residues. From germline, CDR1 is MGHRA and CDR2 YSYEKL. Overall study results and limits: Later work found most CMV-associated TCR beta chains apparently HLA-restricted. In a later analysis, an Asian-associated ancestry cluster reportedly showed fewer N-insertions than the roughly 700-donor mean. Across donors, most TCRs were seen rarely, yet some public ones were widespread.

The sequenced sample consisted of PBMCs. The sequence derives from a female donor in good health and CMV-seronegative. The chain employs TRBV4-1 and TRBJ2-7; D perhaps matches TRBD1 (6 bases). CDR3 in amino acids: CASSPGQKGDEQYF. CDR3 nucleotides: TGCGCCAGCAGCCCTGGACAGAAGGGCGACGAGCAGTACTTC.